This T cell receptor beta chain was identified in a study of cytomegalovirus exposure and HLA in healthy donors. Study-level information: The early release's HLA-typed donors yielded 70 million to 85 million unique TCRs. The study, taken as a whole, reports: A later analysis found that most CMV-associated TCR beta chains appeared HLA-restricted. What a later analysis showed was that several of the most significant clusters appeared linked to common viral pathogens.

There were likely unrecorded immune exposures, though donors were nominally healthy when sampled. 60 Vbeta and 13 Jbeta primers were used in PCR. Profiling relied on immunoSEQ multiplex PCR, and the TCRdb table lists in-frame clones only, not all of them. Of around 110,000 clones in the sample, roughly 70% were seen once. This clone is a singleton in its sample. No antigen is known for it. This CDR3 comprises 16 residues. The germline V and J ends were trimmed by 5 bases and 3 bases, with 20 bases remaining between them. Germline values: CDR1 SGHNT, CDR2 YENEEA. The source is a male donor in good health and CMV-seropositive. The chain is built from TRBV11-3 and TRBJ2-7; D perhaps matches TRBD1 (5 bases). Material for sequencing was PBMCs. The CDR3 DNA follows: TGTGCCAGCAGCCCGTCTCCCGCGGTAGGGGTCTACGAGCAGTACTTC. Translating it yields CASSPSPAVGVYEQYF.